The source of this T cell receptor beta chain is a study of T cell changes during pregnancy in multiple sclerosis. Clones were sequenced by immunoSEQ multiplex PCR, and TCRdb holds only the in-frame ones, with some missing. The sample includes 60,000 to 65,000 clones, 80% to 95% of them seen just once. CDR3 length: 15 residues. V gave up 3 bases and J gave up 1 base; unmatched junction bases: 2. The germline CDR1 and CDR2 sequences are SGHTA and FQGTGA. This sample comprised peripheral blood, obtained in the second trimester of pregnancy. V usage is TRBV7-3 and J usage is TRBJ2-3, with TRBD2 matching over 9 bases. The receptor comes from a female donor in good health, enrolled as a control in a pregnancy study. CDR3 DNA sequence: TGTGCCAGCAGCTTGGGACTAGCCCGCACAGATACGCAGTATTTT. It is translated as CASSLGLARTDTQYF. Full variable domain (rest looked up from reference TRBV7-3 and TRBJ2-3): GAGVSQTPSNKVTEKGKYVELRCDPISGHTALYWYRQSLGQGPEFLIYFQGTGAADDSGLPNDRFFAVRPEGSVSTLKIQRTERGDSAVYLCASSLGLARTDTQYFGPGTRLTVL.